The clone carrying this T cell receptor beta chain has a count of ten or more. Its target is not known. This record comes from a study of metastatic and nonmetastatic thyroid tumors. Findings and caveats of the study: For both blood and tumor, malignant thyroid tumors reportedly showed significantly higher TCR beta diversity than benign nodules did.

The entire patient cohort was treatment-naive prior to thyroid surgery. TCRdb used MiXCR to call clones anew from the PCR reads. The top ten clones hold approximately 8% of a sample with tens of thousands of clones, about 11% of them seen once. The CDR3 consists of 15 residues. Per the germline V gene, CDR1 is LGHNA and CDR2 is YNFKEQ. Between the trimmed V and J ends, which lost 1 base and 5 bases, there was a span of 11 bases. The chain uses TRBV4-2 and TRBJ2-2; either TRBD1 or TRBD2 may fit D (5 bases each). The TCR sequence derives from a female donor with papillary thyroid cancer or a benign thyroid nodule (not recorded which). Some clones in this sample may be carry-over from other donors' samples. The sample consisted of blood. The CDR3 sequence: CASSQVGGWTGELFF. As DNA, the CDR3 is TGTGCCAGCAGCCAAGTTGGGGGTTGGACCGGGGAGCTGTTTTTT.